This entry describes one T cell receptor (beta chain). Its specificity is not known. Generated by immunoSEQ multiplex PCR, the TCRdb table keeps only in-frame clones and is missing some. This sample has around 60,000 clones; more than 90% occur once, and the top ten carry 1.1%. CDR3 length: 14 residues. Trimming took 5 bases from V and 3 from J; bases not matched to a gene: 2. Germline loops: CDR1 KGHSH, CDR2 LQKENI. This sample stems from a study of cytomegalovirus exposure and HLA in healthy donors. Regarding the study as a whole: Subsequent analysis of the 100 to 150 validation repertoires found a tendency for first-cohort TCR clusters to co-occur.

The rearrangement joins TRBV18 to TRBJ2-7; TRBD2 matches at 12 bases. What was sequenced was PBMCs. The receptor was derived from a man aged 18 to 35 in good health and CMV-seronegative. The CDR3, as DNA: TGTGCCAGCTCAAAGACTAGCGGGAGCTACGAGCAGTACTTC. Protein product: CASSKTSGSYEQYF.